This T cell receptor (beta chain) appears in the sequencing data of a study of blood T cell repertoires in COVID-19. About the study: PBMCs, B-cell-depleted T cells, or T cells were the source of the cDNA or gDNA that made up the material.

Assay used: immunoSEQ multiplex PCR; TCRdb lists only in-frame clones, some missing. The sample includes tens of thousands of clones, roughly 76% seen only once; the top ten take 4% to 5.5%. The Seattle patients joined while their infection was active and were tracked longitudinally afterward. The germline CDR1 and CDR2 sequences are MNHEY and SVGAGI. Trimming pared 6 bases from V and 4 bases from J, leaving 18 bases between. The CDR3 is 15 amino acids. The chain combines TRBV6-5 with TRBJ1-2; TRBD1 might be the D (5 bases). Specimen: peripheral blood. The sequence was obtained from an elderly man with COVID-19, enrolled during active disease. CDR3 amino acids: CASSPTSGGIYGYTF. The CDR3 DNA is TGTGCCAGCAGCCCCACCTCGGGGGGTATCTATGGCTACACCTTC.